This TCR beta chain appears in the sequencing data of a study of cytomegalovirus exposure and HLA in healthy donors. Study-wide context: A later analysis reported the same platform for the roughly 120 validation repertoires and the 666 first-cohort repertoires. Overall study results and limits: Reportedly, diagnosis of cytomegalovirus status by the classifier showed high specificity and sensitivity. CMV antigen specificity was confirmed in vitro for three CMV-associated chains. The TCR clusters that emerged in the first cohort tended, a later analysis found, to co-occur in the 110 or so validation repertoires.

Regarding this clone: Its antigen is unidentified. This specimen includes other DNA sequences encoding the same CDR3.

This CDR3 is 14 amino acids long. CDR1 SNHLY and CDR2 FYNNEI come from the germline V gene. J lost 4 bases, V lost 4 bases, and 4 bases had no gene match. Only in-frame clones appear in the TCRdb table, and some are missing; sequencing was by immunoSEQ multiplex PCR. Here the sample spans 90,000 to 150,000 clones, around 85% being singletons. The chain has TRBV2 and TRBJ2-1; 7 positions agree with TRBD1. Material for sequencing was PBMCs. This TCR was sampled from a man aged 18 to 30 in good health and CMV-seropositive. CDR3 nucleotide sequence: TGTGCCAGCAGTGTCGACAGGGTGTACAATGAGCAGTTCTTC. This gives the protein CASSVDRVYNEQFF.